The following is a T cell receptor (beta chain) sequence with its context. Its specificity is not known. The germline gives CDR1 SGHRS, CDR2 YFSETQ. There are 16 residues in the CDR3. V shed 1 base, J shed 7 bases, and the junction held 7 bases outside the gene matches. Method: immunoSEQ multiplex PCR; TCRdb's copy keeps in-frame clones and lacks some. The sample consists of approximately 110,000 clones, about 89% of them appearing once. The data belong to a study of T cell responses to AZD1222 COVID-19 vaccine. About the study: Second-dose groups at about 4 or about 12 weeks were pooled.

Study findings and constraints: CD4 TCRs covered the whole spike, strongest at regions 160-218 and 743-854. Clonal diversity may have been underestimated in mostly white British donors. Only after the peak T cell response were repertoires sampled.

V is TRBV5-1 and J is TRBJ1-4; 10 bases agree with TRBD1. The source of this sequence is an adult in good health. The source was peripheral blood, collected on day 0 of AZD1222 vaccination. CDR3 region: CASSLTLTGGSEKLFF. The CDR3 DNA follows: TGCGCCAGCAGCTTGACCTTGACAGGGGGCTCTGAAAAACTGTTTTTT.